Given below is one T cell receptor (beta chain) in context. The data stem from a study of control samples from healthy donors and cancer patients. CDR1 is MGHRA, CDR2 YSYEKL, per germline. The CDR3 has 14 amino acids. Trimming stripped 5 bases from V and 5 bases from J, with 10 bases between. The method was immunoSEQ multiplex PCR; TCRdb's version includes in-frame clones alone and lacks a portion of them. The sample lists 50,000 to 65,000 clones; roughly 90% were seen once. Material: PBMCs. The chain employs TRBV4-1 and TRBJ1-6; D remains unclear. The source of this sequence is a man aged 25-40 years with colorectal cancer. The CDR3 DNA reads TGCGCCAGCAGCTCGCCCCTGAATAATTCACCCCTCCACTTT. Translating gives CASSSPLNNSPLHF.